This T cell receptor beta chain was profiled in a study of a mutant IDH1 vaccine in newly diagnosed glioma. Whole-study context: The treated population exhibited a male proportion of approximately 62%, a female proportion of 37.5%, and a mean age of about 40 years. Radiotherapy, temozolomide, or both had been given previously, and both were given to most.

The CDR3 runs 16 residues. With 2 bases clipped from V and 6 bases from J, the junction kept 10 bases outside the gene matches. Germline CDR1 SGHDN, CDR2 FVKESK. Study results and limitations: Pseudoprogression seemed unrelated to changes in top peripheral T cell clonotypes.

As for this clone: Its target is not known.

Data came from immunoSEQ multiplex PCR; TCRdb stores just in-frame clones and leaves some out. The profile covers roughly 52,000 clones, with roughly 80% appearing a single time and under 4.5% taken by the ten largest. Time point reported: week 35, safety follow-up. Topical imiquimod was applied with each vaccine dose, which held 300 ug of mutant IDH1 20-mer peptide. This clonotype was obtained from a woman aged 18-29 years with glioma. Specimen: PBMCs, collected from a glioma patient whose treatment included an IDH1 peptide vaccine. The chain is built from TRBV14 and TRBJ2-3; 8 bases align to TRBD2. The CDR3 region has the DNA TGTGCCAGCAGCCAAATACGACTAGCGTGGTTGGATACGCAGTATTTT. Its translation: CASSQIRLAWLDTQYF.